This T cell receptor (beta chain) derives from a study of metastatic and nonmetastatic thyroid tumors. Turning to the study itself: Patients with malignant and benign thyroid disease provided blood and tumor or nodule tissue, whose repertoires were compared. Notes on the study in general: Versus benign nodules, malignant thyroid tumors reportedly had significantly higher TCR beta diversity, in blood and tumor.

As processed by the authors: CDR3 was compared across clinicopathological groups, and the resulting differences were used to build a distant-metastasis classifier for papillary thyroid cancer. TCRdb re-processed the PCR reads through MiXCR. The V and J calls here are based on TCRdb, not the publication. This sample yields over 10,000 clones, of which about a quarter are seen a single time; more than 10% belongs to the top ten. No patient received treatment before thyroid surgery. Turning to this clone: Its target is unknown.

J was trimmed by 1 base and V by 6 bases; bases with no gene match: 0. The CDR3 totals 12 residues. The sample consisted of adjacent normal tissue. This TCR came from a female donor with papillary thyroid cancer or a benign thyroid nodule (not recorded which). Some clones in this sample may be carry-over from other donors' samples. The chain combines TRBV12-3 or TRBV12-4 with TRBJ2-7, with 7 bases matching TRBD1. The DNA for the CDR3 is TGTGCCAGCAGGGGACAGTCCTACGAGCAGTACTTC. Amino acid sequence: CASRGQSYEQYF.